These 24 T cell receptor beta chains came from one sample sequenced in a study of blood T cell repertoires in COVID-19. Data came from immunoSEQ multiplex PCR; TCRdb stores just in-frame clones and leaves some out. The repertoire includes about 20,000 clones, approximately 91% of them detected once, and 15% to 20% sits in the top ten. The material sequenced was peripheral blood. The source of these receptors is a human donor in a cohort sampled during active COVID-19.

The chain employs TRBV19 and TRBJ2-6, with D tentatively TRBD2 (5 bases). The CDR3 is made up of 18 amino acids. Trimming left V 5 bases short and J 2 bases short, with 19 bases between. The germline V gene has CDR1 LNHDA and CDR2 SQIVND (reference sequence). The CDR3 DNA follows: TGTGCCAGTAGTCCAACCCACCGAGGAGGTACTGGGGCCAACGTCCTGACTTTC. It translates to CASSPTHRGGTGANVLTF.

The chain joins TRBV7-2 to TRBJ2-1; TRBD1 agrees at 7 bases. CDR1 is SGHTA, CDR2 FQGNSA, per germline. V was clipped by 4 bases and J by 0 bases; unmatched bases: 12. The CDR3 is made up of 18 amino acids. CDR3 sequence (DNA): TGTGCCAGCAGCTCAACAGGGGCTCCTCTGGCCTCCTACAATGAGCAGTTCTTC. Its translation is CASSSTGAPLASYNEQFF.

This clone has more than one count but fewer than ten. The chain couples TRBV7-2 to TRBJ1-5; D remains unclear. Germline CDR1 and CDR2: SGHTA and FQGNSA. Trimming left V 2 bases short and J 6 bases short, with 17 bases between. This CDR3 contains 16 residues. The CDR3 DNA sequence: TGTGCCAGCAGCTTACGGGGAACGGGGTCCGCTCAGCCCCAGCATTTT. This codes for CASSLRGTGSAQPQHF.

This chain connects TRBV6-4 to TRBJ1-2; 7 nucleotides match TRBD1. The CDR3 is made up of 13 amino acids. CDR1 is MRHNA, CDR2 SNTAGT, per germline. The V gene end was trimmed by 5 bases and the J gene end by 8 bases; junction bases not matched to a gene: 8. The CDR3 is CASSPDRVGGYTF. CDR3 sequence (DNA): TGTGCCAGCAGTCCCGACAGGGTAGGAGGCTACACCTTC.

The chain links TRBV28 to TRBJ2-7; tentatively, D is TRBD1 (6 bases). Germline V CDR1 and CDR2: MDHEN, SYDVKM. The ends were cut back, 6 bases at V and 3 bases at J, with 18 bases in the middle. The CDR3 has 15 residues. The CDR3 region has the DNA TGTGCCAGCAGCAAAGCCGGGACACAGGACTACGAGCAGTACTTC. It translates to CASSKAGTQDYEQYF.

The rearrangement joins TRBV18 to TRBJ1-2, with D possibly being TRBD1 (5 bases). This CDR3 comprises 12 residues. Germline V gene lookup returns CDR1 KGHSH and CDR2 LQKENI. The V and J ends lost 6 bases and 7 bases respectively, with 12 bases between them. CDR3 bases: TGTGCCAGCTCCTCAGGGTATGGTGGCTACACCTTC. Amino acid sequence: CASSSGYGGYTF.

This chain uses TRBV5-1 with TRBJ1-2, with D tentatively TRBD1 (6 bases). The CDR3 loop spans 14 amino acids. V dropped 4 bases and J dropped 4 bases, with 14 bases sitting between them. In germline, CDR1 is SGHRS, CDR2 YFSETQ. The CDR3 DNA is TGCGCCAGCAGCAAGGACAGCTCCGGCTATGGCTACACCTTC. Its protein product is CASSKDSSGYGYTF. The full variable domain, with the rest looked up from reference TRBV5-1 and TRBJ1-2, is KAGVTQTPRYLIKTRGQQVTLSCSPISGHRSVSWYQQTPGQGLQFLFEYFSETQRNKGNFPGRFSGRQFSNSRSEMNVSTLELGDSALYLCASSKDSSGYGYTFGSGTRLTVV.

The chain couples TRBV7-3 to TRBJ2-1; 10 bases agree with TRBD2. Germline lookup yields CDR1 SGHTA and CDR2 FQGTGA. This CDR3 region has 16 residues. J lost 8 bases, V lost 1 base, and 8 bases had no gene match. The CDR3 is CASSLIRSGRRYEQFF. The CDR3 nucleotides are TGTGCCAGCAGCTTAATCCGTAGCGGGAGGAGGTATGAGCAGTTCTTC. The full variable domain, rest sourced from reference TRBV7-3 and TRBJ2-1, is GAGVSQTPSNKVTEKGKYVELRCDPISGHTALYWYRQSLGQGPEFLIYFQGTGAADDSGLPNDRFFAVRPEGSVSTLKIQRTERGDSAVYLCASSLIRSGRRYEQFFGPGTRLTVL.

This chain uses TRBV4-3 with TRBJ2-3; the D gene is possibly TRBD2 (5 bases). Trimming took off 4 bases at V and 6 bases at J, with 11 bases between the two ends. The CDR3 is 13 amino acids. Germline V gene data show CDR1 as LGHNA and CDR2 as YSLEER. The CDR3 nucleotides read TGCGCCAGCAGCCTGACTATGAGGGATACGCAGTATTTT. Amino acids: CASSLTMRDTQYF.

The chain employs TRBV19 and TRBJ1-5; tentatively, D is TRBD1 (5 bases). The V gene's germline CDR1 is LNHDA and CDR2 SQIVND (reference sequence). CDR3 length: 14 residues. V lost 6 bases to trimming and J lost 2 bases, with 11 bases between them. CDR3: CASSSTGGNQPQHF. The DNA for the CDR3 is TGTGCCAGTAGCTCGACGGGGGGCAATCAGCCCCAGCATTTT.

The chain carries TRBV9 and TRBJ1-3, with no clear D. Germline lookup yields CDR1 SGDLS and CDR2 YYNGEE. The V end lost 2 bases, the J end lost 2 bases, and 8 bases lay between the germline ends. The CDR3 runs to 14 residues. This CDR3 is CASSVPSTGNTIYF. The CDR3 DNA follows: TGTGCCAGCAGCGTCCCGAGCACTGGAAACACCATATATTTT.

This rearrangement joins TRBV29-1 to TRBJ2-5; D remains unclear. V was pared by 4 bases and J by 5 bases, with 11 bases between. Germline V gene data show CDR1 as SQVTM and CDR2 as ANQGSEA. The CDR3 length is 12 residues. CDR3 amino acids: CSVAQIKETQYF. The CDR3, as DNA: TGCAGCGTTGCACAGATAAAGGAGACCCAGTACTTC.

The V and J genes are TRBV25-1 and TRBJ2-7, with TRBD2 matching over 10 bases. The germline V gene has CDR1 MGHDK and CDR2 SYGVNS. The junction had 1 base not matched to a gene; V was cut back by 4 bases and J by 1 base. The CDR3 sequence is 14 residues long. CDR3 loop: CASSGTSGSYEQYF. CDR3 in DNA: TGTGCCAGCAGTGGGACTAGCGGATCCTACGAGCAGTACTTC.

This clone was seen only a few times. The J gene is TRBJ2-7, the V gene TRBV3-1 (or the pseudogene TRBV3-2); D possibly corresponds to TRBD2 (7 bases). This CDR3 has 12 residues. Trimming stripped 7 bases from V and 2 bases from J, with 9 bases between. Per germline, CDR1 LGHDT and CDR2 YNNKEL (reference sequence). The CDR3 nucleotides read TGTGCCAGCACGGGGGGCCCCTACGAGCAGTACTTC. This translates into CASTGGPYEQYF.

The V gene is TRBV7-3, the J gene TRBJ2-1, with TRBD1 as a possible D gene (6 bases). CDR3 length: 17 residues. CDR1 is SGHTA, CDR2 FQGTGA, per germline. V lost 2 bases, J lost 0 bases, and 14 bases lay in between. This CDR3 reads CASSLVRTADSYNEQFF. The CDR3, as DNA: TGTGCCAGCAGCTTAGTTCGGACAGCCGACTCCTACAATGAGCAGTTCTTC.

The CDR3 reads CASSLRDRDSPLHF. CDR3 nucleotides: TGTGCCAGCAGCCTAAGGGACAGAGATTCACCCCTCCACTTT. The chain recombines TRBV9 with TRBJ1-6, with 7 bases identical to TRBD1. Germline CDR1 reads SGDLS; CDR2 reads YYNGEE. The CDR3 is made up of 14 amino acids. J gave up 8 bases and V 4 bases, and 6 bases lay outside the gene matches.

The gene calls are TRBV14 and TRBJ1-1; D unresolved. The CDR3 spans 14 residues. Germline assignment: CDR1 SGHDN and CDR2 FVKESK. V shed 1 base and J shed 1 base, with 7 bases lying between them. CDR3 nucleotide sequence: TGTGCCAGCAGCCAAGTTTCCGGGAACACTGAAGCTTTCTTT. The encoded protein is CASSQVSGNTEAFF.

This rearrangement joins TRBV6-5 to TRBJ1-1, with D possibly matching TRBD1 (5 bases). This CDR3 contains 13 residues. CDR1 and CDR2 from the germline V gene are MNHEY and SVGAGI. Trimming cost V 6 bases and J 4 bases, with 12 bases left between them. The DNA of the CDR3 is TGTGCCAGCAGCGGGTCCCAGGGCACTGAAGCTTTCTTT. It yields the protein CASSGSQGTEAFF.

This chain uses TRBV30 with TRBJ1-2, with TRBD1 as a possible D gene (5 bases). The CDR3 covers 14 residues. CDR1 is GTSNPN, CDR2 SVGIG, per germline (reference sequence). V was trimmed by 2 bases and J by 8 bases, leaving 18 bases between them. CDR3 region: CAWSPVTAGRGYTF. For the CDR3, the DNA is TGTGCCTGGAGTCCCGTGACAGCTGGCCGCGGCTACACCTTC.

The J gene is TRBJ1-3, the V gene TRBV7-6; D not certain. Germline values: CDR1 SGHVS, CDR2 FNYEAQ. Trimming took 5 bases from V and 8 from J, leaving 10 bases between them. CDR3 length equals 12 residues. CDR3 DNA: TGTGCCAGCAGCGTCGTATCGGACACCATATATTTT. Translation gives CASSVVSDTIYF.

The chain has TRBV6-5 and TRBJ1-1, with D unresolved. The CDR3 runs to 14 residues. In germline, CDR1 is MNHEY, CDR2 SVGAGI. V was pared by 4 bases and J by 4 bases, with 13 bases between. In DNA form, the CDR3 reads TGTGCCAGCAGTTCCCGCGGCCCGGGCACTGAAGCTTTCTTT. It yields the protein CASSSRGPGTEAFF.

V and J are TRBV7-9 and TRBJ2-1, with TRBD1 matching over 12 bases. Per germline, CDR1 SEHNR and CDR2 FQNEAQ (reference sequence). With V trimmed by 5 bases and J by 7 bases, 12 bases remained unmatched. This CDR3 is built from 17 residues. The CDR3 protein is CASSVAGTGGVTNEQFF. The CDR3 bases are TGTGCCAGCAGCGTCGCCGGGACAGGGGGCGTTACGAATGAGCAGTTCTTC.

Written as DNA, the CDR3 is TGTGCCAGCAGCTTAGTATCGGGGGGGTCCCAGTACTTC. Its translation is CASSLVSGGSQYF. The rearrangement uses TRBV11-3 and TRBJ2-4, with 8 bases lining up with TRBD2. The germline gives CDR1 SGHNT, CDR2 YENEEA. The CDR3 runs 13 residues. The J segment lost 13 bases and the V segment lost 1 base, leaving 6 bases of the junction unmatched.

This clone was seen only a few times. The CDR3 coding sequence is TGTGCCAGCAGCCCAGAATATATGCCAGGGCCCCAGCATTTT. Protein sequence: CASSPEYMPGPQHF. J is TRBJ1-5 and V is TRBV6-5; no firm D call. Germline assignment: CDR1 MNHEY and CDR2 SVGAGI. Trimming removed 6 bases at V and 9 bases at J, with 18 bases between. The length of the CDR3 is 14 residues.